Listed here are 20 T cell receptor beta chains from one sample, sequenced in a study of T cell responses to AZD1222 COVID-19 vaccine. Using immunoSEQ multiplex PCR, the repertoire was profiled, and TCRdb retains in-frame clones only, with some absent. The sample consists of around 110,000 clones, 80% to 90% of them appearing once. The starting material was peripheral blood, obtained on day 0 of MenACWY control vaccination. Every receptor here comes from an adult in good health.

V and J are TRBV6-4 and TRBJ2-7; 15 nucleotides align to TRBD2. This CDR3 contains 18 residues. CDR1 is MRHNA, CDR2 SNTAGT, per germline. Unmatched junction bases numbered 8, after V lost 2 bases and J lost 3 bases. CDR3 bases: TGTGCCAGCAGTGACCCCCCGGGACTAGCGGGGGGTTTCTACGAGCAGTACTTC. The encoded protein is CASSDPPGLAGGFYEQYF.

This chain joins TRBV18 and TRBJ2-1; 12 nucleotides line up with TRBD2. The CDR3 has 16 amino acids. Germline trimming cut 4 bases from V and 3 bases from J; bases unmatched to any gene: 4. CDR1 and CDR2 from the germline V gene are KGHSH and LQKENI. The CDR3 DNA is TGTGCCAGCTCACACCGGACTAGCGGGGACTACAATGAGCAGTTCTTC. Protein: CASSHRTSGDYNEQFF.

This clone has a single count. The rearrangement uses TRBV30 and TRBJ1-2, with TRBD1 matching 10 bases. CDR1 and CDR2 (germline): GTSNPN, SVGIG (reference sequence). This CDR3 is 13 amino acids long. Germline trimming cut 8 bases from V and 4 bases from J; bases unmatched to any gene: 7. CDR3 coding DNA: TGTGCCGGGGACAGGGGAGTGATCTATGGCTACACCTTC. Translating it yields CAGDRGVIYGYTF.

V and J are TRBV30 and TRBJ1-2; D is undetermined. The V gene lost 3 bases and the J gene lost 2 bases, with 4 bases spanning the gap. CDR1 and CDR2 (germline): GTSNPN, SVGIG (reference sequence). The CDR3 totals 11 residues. The CDR3 bases are TGTGCCTGGAGGGACAACTATGGCTACACCTTC. Amino acid sequence: CAWRDNYGYTF.

V gene TRBV7-9 combines with J gene TRBJ2-1, with D possibly TRBD2 on 5 matching bases. The CDR3 loop spans 15 amino acids. CDR1 SEHNR and CDR2 FQNEAQ come from the germline V gene (reference sequence). Trimming removed 4 bases from V and 8 bases from J, with 18 bases in between. The CDR3 DNA follows: TGTGCCAGCAGCTCAGCAGGCCTCCGGACTGATGAGCAGTTCTTC. Residues: CASSSAGLRTDEQFF. Variable domain in full (rest from reference TRBV7-9 and TRBJ2-1): DTGVSQNPRHKITKRGQNVTFRCDPISEHNRLYWYRQTLGQGPEFLTYFQNEAQLEKSRLLSDRFSAERPKGSFSTLEIQRTEQGDSAMYLCASSSAGLRTDEQFFGPGTRLTVL.

The J gene is TRBJ2-1, the V gene TRBV6-5; D not certain. Germline V gives CDR1 MNHEY, CDR2 SVGAGI. The CDR3 spans 15 residues. Trimming shortened V by 0 bases and J by 4 bases, and 10 bases separated the two germline ends. CDR3 DNA: TGTGCCAGCAGTTACTCGGATGCAGCGTACAATGAGCAGTTCTTC. The encoded protein is CASSYSDAAYNEQFF.

The rearrangement links TRBV7-8 to TRBJ2-3, with D perhaps matching TRBD1 (5 bases). Per the germline V gene, CDR1 is SGHVS and CDR2 is FQNEAQ. V was cut by 1 base and J by 8 bases, with 10 bases left in between. CDR3 length: 13 residues. The CDR3 loop reads CASSLDTGATQYF. CDR3 sequence (DNA): TGTGCCAGCAGCTTAGATACTGGGGCTACGCAGTATTTT.

V is TRBV6-5 and J is TRBJ1-1, with D possibly TRBD1 on 6 matching bases. The CDR3 is 13 residues long. Germline assignment: CDR1 MNHEY and CDR2 SVGAGI. V was trimmed by 8 bases and J by 3 bases, leaving 13 bases between them. The CDR3 coding sequence is TGTGCCAGCCGGACCTACAGGGACACTGAAGCTTTCTTT. Translating gives CASRTYRDTEAFF.

CDR3 nucleotide sequence: TGCGCCAGCAGCTGGAGAGGGGGGAACTATGGCTACACCTTC. It encodes CASSWRGGNYGYTF. The J gene is TRBJ1-2, the V gene TRBV4-1, with a weak D call TRBD1 (6 bases). The ends were cut back, 5 bases at V and 2 bases at J, with 12 bases in the middle. This CDR3 is 14 amino acids long. The germline V gene encodes CDR1 MGHRA and CDR2 YSYEKL.

This clone has only one observation. The chain links TRBV29-1 to TRBJ2-3; weak D call: TRBD1 (6 bases). Germline V lookup: CDR1 SQVTM, CDR2 ANQGSEA. This CDR3 spans 14 amino acids. Trimming left V 4 bases short and J 6 bases short, with 17 bases between. CDR3 in amino acids: CSVVSNREGDTQYF. CDR3 nucleotide sequence: TGCAGCGTTGTCTCGAACAGGGAAGGGGATACGCAGTATTTT.

The chain joins TRBV6-5 to TRBJ1-1; 7 bases are shared with TRBD1. The germline V gene encodes CDR1 MNHEY and CDR2 SVGAGI. The CDR3 has 15 amino acids. V trimming: 5 bases; J trimming: 5 bases; junction bases outside the gene matches: 11. CDR3 nucleotides: TGTGCCAGCAGTAGACAGGGTCGAGGGGGGACTGAAGCTTTCTTT. Protein product: CASSRQGRGGTEAFF.

This chain connects TRBV28 to TRBJ1-5; D is possibly TRBD1 (5 bases). The CDR3 is 15 residues long. The V gene's germline CDR1 is MDHEN and CDR2 SYDVKM. Trimming took off 3 bases at V and 0 bases at J, with 9 bases between the two ends. Here the CDR3 DNA reads TGTGCCAGCAGTTTGGGACCCTATAGCAATCAGCCCCAGCATTTT. As protein: CASSLGPYSNQPQHF.

The CDR3 bases are TGTGCCAGCACCGTTTGGGGAGAGAAAGCTTTCTTT. Amino acid sequence: CASTVWGEKAFF. The chain uses TRBV12-3 or TRBV12-4 and TRBJ1-1; D remains ambiguous. Deletions cut 7 bases from V and 9 bases from J, with 15 bases between. The CDR3 extends over 12 amino acids.

The rearrangement joins TRBV29-1 to TRBJ2-5; 9 positions match TRBD2. Germline CDR1 reads SQVTM; CDR2 reads ANQGSEA. This CDR3 is built from 16 residues. V shed 5 bases, J shed 3 bases, and the junction held 13 bases outside the gene matches. In nucleotides, the CDR3 is TGCAGCGTTCCTAAGATTAGCGGGGGCCCAAAAGAGACCCAGTACTTC. Translating gives CSVPKISGGPKETQYF.

The chain recombines TRBV3-1 (or the pseudogene TRBV3-2) with TRBJ1-2; the D gene is possibly TRBD1 (6 bases). The length of the CDR3 is 15 residues. The germline V gene has CDR1 LGHDT and CDR2 YNNKEL (reference sequence). Trimming cost V 5 bases and J 0 bases, with 13 bases left between them. The CDR3 bases are TGTGCCAGCAGCTCAAGACAGGTAGCTAACTATGGCTACACCTTC. It translates to CASSSRQVANYGYTF.

The genes are TRBV7-3 and TRBJ2-2, with D possibly TRBD1 on 5 matching bases. V was pared by 5 bases and J by 1 base, with 11 bases between. In germline, CDR1 is SGHTA, CDR2 FQGTGA. The CDR3 consists of 15 residues. Here the CDR3 DNA reads TGTGCCAGCAGCCAAGACAGCCGGAACACCGGGGAGCTGTTTTTT. Translation gives CASSQDSRNTGELFF.

The genes are TRBV7-2 and TRBJ2-7; tentatively, D is TRBD2 (7 bases). The CDR3 covers 16 residues. CDR1 is SGHTA, CDR2 FQGNSA, per germline. Trimming left V 3 bases short and J 0 bases short, with 15 bases between. The CDR3 DNA follows: TGTGCCAGCAGCTTGGGGGCGGGGGCCAGCTCCTACGAGCAGTACTTC. Translated, it gives CASSLGAGASSYEQYF.

V is TRBV4-2 and J is TRBJ1-2; D is undetermined. Germline V lookup: CDR1 LGHNA, CDR2 YNFKEQ. This CDR3 comprises 14 residues. The V end lost 0 bases, the J end lost 10 bases, and 15 bases lay between the germline ends. For the CDR3, the DNA is TGTGCCAGCAGCCAAGACCCCCATGGGAGATCCTACACCTTC. Its protein is CASSQDPHGRSYTF.

This CDR3 is CASSPLGWSYNEQFF. The CDR3 DNA is TGTGCCAGCAGCCCCTTAGGGTGGTCCTACAATGAGCAGTTCTTC. The chain joins TRBV6-5 to TRBJ2-1, with D unclear. The CDR3 spans 15 residues. V dropped 6 bases and J dropped 1 base, with 13 bases sitting between them. From germline, CDR1 is MNHEY and CDR2 SVGAGI.

The rearrangement joins TRBV7-2 to TRBJ2-7; TRBD2 matches 7 bases. CDR1 is SGHTA and CDR2 is FQGNSA in the germline V gene. The CDR3 sequence is 17 residues long. After removal of 5 bases from V and 0 bases from J, the junction contained 13 bases not matched to a gene. The DNA for the CDR3 is TGTGCCAGCAGCCTTTACCCAAGCGGGGACGTCTCCTACGAGCAGTACTTC. It translates to CASSLYPSGDVSYEQYF.